This is a list of T cell receptor beta chains from one sample in a study of early T cells in non-severe SARS-CoV-2 infection. TCRdb ran MiXCR on the 5' RACE reads and lists one entry per CDR3 protein. The repertoire has roughly 77,000 distinct CDR3 sequences, roughly an eighth of them found once; the top ten carry approximately 5%. Sequencing used whole blood. The receptors originated from an adult who was a healthcare worker with PCR-confirmed SARS-CoV-2 infection or an uninfected control (not recorded which). Each CDR3 is given with its conserved first and last residue. D genes are given only for firm matches. A row's size may be missing; if present it is once, few, many or a size class.

CDR3 protein: CASSLVSSNQPQHF
CDR3 DNA: TGTGCCAGCAGCTTAGTGAGTAGCAATCAGCCCCAGCATTTT
J gene: TRBJ1-5
clone size: few
V gene: TRBV7-9
D gene: .

CDR3 protein: CASSNRALGETQYF
CDR3 DNA: TGTGCCAGCAGCAACAGGGCTCTGGGAGAGACCCAGTACTTC
J gene: TRBJ2-5
clone size: .
V gene: TRBV7-2
D gene: .

CDR3 protein: CASSLGQHYGYTF
CDR3 DNA: TGTGCCAGCAGTTTAGGGCAGCACTATGGCTACACCTTC
J gene: TRBJ1-2
clone size: .
V gene: TRBV27
D gene: .

CDR3 protein: CASNLNTGTGYTF
CDR3 DNA: TGTGCCAGCAACCTGAACACAGGGACGGGCTACACCTTC
J gene: TRBJ1-2
clone size: .
V gene: TRBV12-3/TRBV12-4
D gene: .

CDR3 protein: CASSVAGTGSYEQYF
CDR3 DNA: TGCGCCAGCAGCGTGGCCGGGACAGGCTCCTACGAGCAGTACTTC
J gene: TRBJ2-7
clone size: .
V gene: TRBV5-1
D gene: TRBD1

CDR3 protein: CASSFGPKEPSGANVLTF
CDR3 DNA: TGTGCCAGCAGCTTCGGACCTAAGGAACCCTCTGGGGCCAACGTCCTGACTTTC
J gene: TRBJ2-6
clone size: few
V gene: TRBV3-1
D gene: .

CDR3 protein: CASRALEQPLSPQHF
CDR3 DNA: TGTGCCAGCAGGGCGTTAGAACAGCCTTTGTCGCCCCAGCATTTT
J gene: TRBJ1-5
clone size: few
V gene: TRBV27
D gene: .

CDR3 protein: CASRAEDGGNEQFF
CDR3 DNA: TGCGCCAGCAGGGCGGAGGACGGAGGGAATGAGCAGTTCTTC
J gene: TRBJ2-1
clone size: .
V gene: TRBV5-1
D gene: .

CDR3 protein: CAWSGAGGTDTQYF
CDR3 DNA: TGTGCCTGGAGCGGAGCGGGAGGCACAGATACGCAGTATTTT
J gene: TRBJ2-3
clone size: few
V gene: TRBV30
D gene: TRBD2

CDR3 protein: CASSLGDPRDTQYF
CDR3 DNA: TGTGCCAGCTCGCTAGGGGACCCCAGAGATACGCAGTATTTT
J gene: TRBJ2-3
clone size: few
V gene: TRBV6-1
D gene: .

CDR3 protein: CASSEAGRGSQPQHF
CDR3 DNA: TGTGCCAGCAGTGAAGCAGGGCGGGGGAGTCAGCCCCAGCATTTT
J gene: TRBJ1-5
clone size: few
V gene: TRBV6-1
D gene: .

CDR3 protein: CASSPASWGSPLHF
CDR3 DNA: TGTGCCAGCAGTCCCGCTTCTTGGGGTTCACCCCTCCACTTT
J gene: TRBJ1-6
clone size: many
V gene: TRBV12-3/TRBV12-4
D gene: .

CDR3 protein: CASSSEDGAYNEQFF
CDR3 DNA: TGTGCCAGCAGTTCCGAGGACGGTGCCTACAATGAGCAGTTCTTC
J gene: TRBJ2-1
clone size: .
V gene: TRBV6-6
D gene: .

CDR3 protein: CATSDDRGRRNEQFF
CDR3 DNA: TGTGCCACCAGTGACGACAGGGGGCGGCGGAATGAGCAGTTCTTC
J gene: TRBJ2-1
clone size: few
V gene: TRBV24-1
D gene: TRBD1

CDR3 protein: CASSLNQQGAREKLFF
CDR3 DNA: TGTGCCAGCAGCCTAAATCAACAGGGGGCTCGGGAAAAACTGTTTTTT
J gene: TRBJ1-4
clone size: few
V gene: TRBV14
D gene: TRBD1

CDR3 protein: CASSFQSYEQYF
CDR3 DNA: TGTGCCAGCAGCTTCCAGAGCTACGAGCAGTACTTC
J gene: TRBJ2-7
clone size: .
V gene: TRBV7-2
D gene: .

CDR3 protein: CSAGGTSGRAGSYNEQFF
CDR3 DNA: TGCAGCGCCGGAGGGACTAGCGGGAGGGCGGGTTCCTACAATGAGCAGTTCTTC
J gene: TRBJ2-1
clone size: .
V gene: TRBV29-1
D gene: TRBD2

CDR3 protein: CASSYSADTMGYTF
CDR3 DNA: TGTGCCAGCAGTTACTCCGCGGATACTATGGGCTACACCTTC
J gene: TRBJ1-2
clone size: many
V gene: TRBV6-5
D gene: .

CDR3 protein: CASSPRGSGSTDTQYF
CDR3 DNA: TGTGCCAGCAGCCCCCGGGGTAGCGGAAGCACAGATACGCAGTATTTT
J gene: TRBJ2-3
clone size: many
V gene: TRBV7-9
D gene: .

CDR3 protein: CASSISGRRIDTQYF
CDR3 DNA: TGTGCCAGCAGCATTAGCGGGCGTCGGATCGATACGCAGTATTTT
J gene: TRBJ2-3
clone size: .
V gene: TRBV9
D gene: TRBD2

CDR3 protein: CASSSDPFGYGYTF
CDR3 DNA: TGTGCCAGCAGTTCCGACCCGTTTGGTTATGGCTACACCTTC
J gene: TRBJ1-2
clone size: few
V gene: TRBV6-5
D gene: .

CDR3 protein: CAWREPYGYTF
CDR3 DNA: TGTGCCTGGAGGGAACCATATGGCTACACCTTC
J gene: TRBJ1-2
clone size: many
V gene: TRBV30
D gene: .

CDR3 protein: CASSYGLAGYNEQFF
CDR3 DNA: TGTGCCAGCAGTTACGGACTAGCGGGGTACAATGAGCAGTTCTTC
J gene: TRBJ2-1
clone size: many
V gene: TRBV6-2/TRBV6-3
D gene: TRBD2

CDR3 protein: CASRTESSYNSPLHF
CDR3 DNA: TGTGCCAGCCGGACGGAGAGCTCCTATAATTCACCCCTCCACTTT
J gene: TRBJ1-6
clone size: many
V gene: TRBV2
D gene: .

CDR3 protein: CASSKGSGKETQYF
CDR3 DNA: TGTGCCAGCAGCAAGGGAAGTGGTAAAGAGACCCAGTACTTC
J gene: TRBJ2-5
clone size: .
V gene: TRBV27
D gene: .

CDR3 protein: CASSKARRAASSYEQYF
CDR3 DNA: TGTGCCAGCAGCAAAGCGCGCAGGGCCGCCAGCTCCTACGAGCAGTACTTC
J gene: TRBJ2-7
clone size: few
V gene: TRBV21-1
D gene: .

CDR3 protein: CASSQDLPSGSEQYF
CDR3 DNA: TGTGCCAGCAGCCAAGATCTACCCAGCGGGTCCGAGCAGTACTTC
J gene: TRBJ2-7
clone size: .
V gene: TRBV4-2
D gene: .

CDR3 protein: CARKGQHSNQPQHF
CDR3 DNA: TGTGCCAGAAAGGGACAGCATAGCAATCAGCCCCAGCATTTT
J gene: TRBJ1-5
clone size: few
V gene: TRBV6-6
D gene: TRBD1

CDR3 protein: CATSRDRQAGTTDTQYF
CDR3 DNA: TGTGCCACCAGCAGAGATCGCCAGGCGGGGACCACAGATACGCAGTATTTT
J gene: TRBJ2-3
clone size: many
V gene: TRBV15
D gene: .

CDR3 protein: CSARTSSQGAQYF
CDR3 DNA: TGCAGTGCCCGGACATCATCTCAAGGTGCGCAGTATTTT
J gene: TRBJ2-3
clone size: few
V gene: TRBV20-1
D gene: .

CDR3 protein: CASSQDYQEDEQFF
CDR3 DNA: TGTGCCAGCAGTCAGGACTACCAGGAGGATGAGCAGTTCTTC
J gene: TRBJ2-1
clone size: .
V gene: TRBV7-9
D gene: .

CDR3 protein: CASSLGGGEKKFF
CDR3 DNA: TGTGCCAGCAGTTTAGGGGGAGGGGAGAAGAAGTTCTTC
J gene: TRBJ2-1
clone size: .
V gene: TRBV12-3/TRBV12-4
D gene: TRBD2

CDR3 protein: CASSLDVYEQYF
CDR3 DNA: TGTGCCAGCAGCCTAGACGTCTACGAGCAGTACTTC
J gene: TRBJ2-7
clone size: .
V gene: TRBV7-9
D gene: .

CDR3 protein: CASSAQGGGQETQYF
CDR3 DNA: TGTGCCAGCAGTGCTCAGGGGGGAGGCCAAGAGACCCAGTACTTC
J gene: TRBJ2-5
clone size: many
V gene: TRBV28
D gene: .

CDR3 protein: CASSRYSNEQFF
CDR3 DNA: TGTGCCAGCAGTCGATACAGCAATGAGCAGTTCTTC
J gene: TRBJ2-1
clone size: many
V gene: TRBV6-6
D gene: .

CDR3 protein: CASTFLPGTNTEAFF
CDR3 DNA: TGTGCCAGCACCTTTCTCCCAGGGACGAACACTGAAGCTTTCTTT
J gene: TRBJ1-1
clone size: .
V gene: TRBV12-3/TRBV12-4
D gene: .

CDR3 protein: CASSELDKNTEAFF
CDR3 DNA: TGTGCCAGCAGTGAATTGGACAAGAACACTGAAGCTTTCTTT
J gene: TRBJ1-1
clone size: many
V gene: TRBV6-1
D gene: .

CDR3 protein: CAISESKGRGNQPQHF
CDR3 DNA: TGTGCCATCAGTGAGTCGAAGGGTCGGGGCAATCAGCCCCAGCATTTT
J gene: TRBJ1-5
clone size: many
V gene: TRBV10-3
D gene: .

CDR3 protein: CASSSGTASYQETQYF
CDR3 DNA: TGCGCCAGCAGCTCGGGGACCGCATCGTACCAAGAGACCCAGTACTTC
J gene: TRBJ2-5
clone size: few
V gene: TRBV5-1
D gene: .

CDR3 protein: CATSDFLGPSGAHTDTQYF
CDR3 DNA: TGTGCCACCAGTGATTTCCTTGGGCCTAGCGGGGCCCACACAGATACGCAGTATTTT
J gene: TRBJ2-3
clone size: many
V gene: TRBV24-1
D gene: TRBD2

CDR3 protein: CASSPAAGTDTQYF
CDR3 DNA: TGTGCCAGTAGTCCAGCGGCTGGCACAGATACGCAGTATTTT
J gene: TRBJ2-3
clone size: many
V gene: TRBV19
D gene: .

CDR3 protein: CASSERGGWQFF
CDR3 DNA: TGTGCCAGCAGCGAAAGGGGAGGCTGGCAGTTCTTC
J gene: TRBJ2-1
clone size: once
V gene: TRBV7-6
D gene: .

CDR3 protein: CSVVGGVSYNEQFF
CDR3 DNA: TGCAGCGTGGTAGGGGGAGTCTCATACAATGAGCAGTTCTTC
J gene: TRBJ2-1
clone size: few
V gene: TRBV29-1
D gene: .

CDR3 protein: CASRRGGYQETQYF
CDR3 DNA: TGTGCCAGCAGGAGAGGGGGGTACCAAGAGACCCAGTACTTC
J gene: TRBJ2-5
clone size: few
V gene: TRBV12-3/TRBV12-4
D gene: .

CDR3 protein: CASSHPKPQGRNQETQYF
CDR3 DNA: TGCGCCAGCAGCCATCCCAAGCCCCAGGGGCGCAACCAAGAGACCCAGTACTTC
J gene: TRBJ2-5
clone size: .
V gene: TRBV4-1
D gene: .

CDR3 protein: CASSYGGSFSGANVLTF
CDR3 DNA: TGTGCCAGCAGTTACGGGGGCAGCTTCTCTGGGGCCAACGTCCTGACTTTC
J gene: TRBJ2-6
clone size: .
V gene: TRBV6-6
D gene: .

CDR3 protein: CAWSIGPPVYEQYF
CDR3 DNA: TGTGCCTGGAGTATCGGCCCCCCGGTCTACGAGCAGTACTTC
J gene: TRBJ2-7
clone size: .
V gene: TRBV30
D gene: .

CDR3 protein: CASSLVDTQYF
CDR3 DNA: TGTGCCAGCAGCTTAGTAGATACGCAGTATTTT
J gene: TRBJ2-3
clone size: medium-sized
V gene: TRBV11-2
D gene: .

CDR3 protein: CAIRRESYEQYF
CDR3 DNA: TGTGCCATCAGGCGGGAGTCCTACGAGCAGTACTTC
J gene: TRBJ2-7
clone size: many
V gene: TRBV10-3
D gene: TRBD2

CDR3 protein: CASSLVPDLRLGETQYF
CDR3 DNA: TGTGCCAGCAGCTTAGTGCCGGACTTGCGACTTGGTGAGACCCAGTACTTC
J gene: TRBJ2-5
clone size: .
V gene: TRBV11-1
D gene: .

CDR3 protein: CASSLVTGWGTQYF
CDR3 DNA: TGTGCTAGCAGCTTGGTGACCGGTTGGGGGACCCAGTACTTC
J gene: TRBJ2-5
clone size: many
V gene: TRBV7-7
D gene: .

CDR3 protein: CASSPRQVSTYYTGELFF
CDR3 DNA: TGTGCCAGCAGCCCAAGACAGGTCTCCACTTATTACACCGGGGAGCTGTTTTTT
J gene: TRBJ2-2
clone size: .
V gene: TRBV7-3
D gene: .

CDR3 protein: CASRPAGTGELFF
CDR3 DNA: TGTGCCAGCCGTCCGGCGGGGACCGGGGAGCTGTTTTTT
J gene: TRBJ2-2
clone size: .
V gene: TRBV11-2
D gene: .